The 26 T cell receptor beta chains below were found in one sample sequenced in a study of T cells in Graves' hyperthyroidism and ophthalmopathy. The source material, RNA transcripts, was used to amplify TCR beta CDR3 regions. Primed by the HTBI set, a first-round RT-PCR was run on the TCR CDR3. From the multiplex PCR reads, TCRdb called clonotypes with MiXCR, one entry per CDR3 protein. Among almost 600,000 distinct CDR3 sequences listed, around 13% were seen once. The source material was blood. These receptor sequences come from a woman aged 25-40 years with Graves' hyperthyroidism that later progressed to Graves' ophthalmopathy.

This clonotype occurred a few times. The chain combines TRBV24-1 with TRBJ2-7; D is ambiguous. The germline CDR1 and CDR2 sequences are KGHDR and SFDVKD. V was clipped by 4 bases and J by 5 bases, with 11 bases between them. This CDR3 has 13 amino acids. As DNA, the CDR3 is TGTGCCACCAGTGACCTTCTTACACACGAGCAGTACTTC. Translated: CATSDLLTHEQYF.

Many counts were recorded for this clonotype. V usage is TRBV12-3 or TRBV12-4 and J usage is TRBJ2-3; D could derive from TRBD1 or TRBD2 (7 bases each). The V and J ends lost 3 bases and 9 bases respectively, with 16 bases between them. The CDR3 has 14 residues. The CDR3, as DNA: TGTGCCAGCAGTTTGGGAGGGGGGACAGCCACGCAGTATTTT. This translates into CASSLGGGTATQYF.

The chain is built from TRBV7-9 and TRBJ2-3; a weak D match, TRBD1 (6 bases). Per the germline V gene, CDR1 is SEHNR and CDR2 is FQNEAQ (reference sequence). This CDR3 spans 14 amino acids. The CDR3 protein is CATGQGPSTDTQYF. CDR3 nucleotides: TGTGCAACCGGGCAGGGGCCCAGCACAGATACGCAGTATTTT.

Ten or more counts support this clonotype. This chain joins TRBV30 and TRBJ1-5; 7 nucleotides agree with TRBD1. Germline CDR1 and CDR2: GTSNPN and SVGIG (reference sequence). V lost 5 bases and J lost 1; bases outside the gene matches: 8. The CDR3 has 15 residues. CDR3 sequence: CAWGGGGHSNQPQHF. The CDR3 DNA reads as TGTGCCTGGGGGGGAGGGGGCCACAGCAATCAGCCCCAGCATTTT.

This chain uses TRBV2 with TRBJ2-7; no clear D gene. This CDR3 has 11 amino acids. Germline V gene data show CDR1 as SNHLY and CDR2 as FYNNEI. V shed 8 bases and J shed 3 bases, with 8 bases lying between them. This CDR3 reads CASVYHYEQYF. The CDR3, as DNA: TGTGCCAGCGTCTACCACTACGAGCAGTACTTC.

The genes are TRBV4-3 and TRBJ2-1; D not certain. Germline V gene sequence: CDR1 LGHNA, CDR2 YSLEER. This CDR3 has 13 amino acids. V was cut by 0 bases and J by 8 bases, with 8 bases left in between. DNA of the CDR3: TGCGCCAGCAGCCAAGAGTTGGAAGATGAGCAGTTCTTC. It encodes CASSQELEDEQFF.

A remark on this clonotype: A much more abundant neighbour one base away suggests this may be a read error. The J gene is TRBJ1-5, the V gene TRBV4-1, with D unclear. The CDR3 spans 15 residues. CDR1 is MGHRA, CDR2 YSYEKL, per germline. Trimming removed 5 bases from V and 2 bases from J, with 13 bases in between. DNA of the CDR3: TGCGCCAGCAGCGAAATCAGCGACGGCAATCAGCCCCAGCATTTT. Its protein product is CASSEISDGNQPQHF.

This clonotype has a count of ten or more. The chain recombines TRBV27 with TRBJ2-3; the match to TRBD1 covers 11 bases. V shed 5 bases and J 4 bases; nucleotides not matched to a gene: 8. The CDR3 has 16 amino acids. CDR1 is MNHEY and CDR2 is SMNVEV in the germline V gene (reference sequence). The CDR3 DNA reads TGTGCCAGCAGTGGCGCCGGGACAGGGGGTCCAGATACGCAGTATTTT. The encoded protein is CASSGAGTGGPDTQYF.

This clonotype was detected a few times. The chain joins TRBV19 to TRBJ2-3; 8 nucleotides match TRBD1. This CDR3 region has 16 residues. The V segment lost 2 bases and the J segment 0 bases; nucleotides outside the gene matches: 4. The germline V gene encodes CDR1 LNHDA and CDR2 SQIVND (reference sequence). The CDR3 spells CASSIWGQASTDTQYF. The DNA of the CDR3 is TGTGCCAGTAGTATATGGGGACAGGCGAGCACAGATACGCAGTATTTT.

This clonotype has a handful of counts. The chain joins TRBV29-1 to TRBJ1-1; 8 bases match TRBD1. The CDR3 extends over 14 amino acids. Germline V gene data show CDR1 as SQVTM and CDR2 as ANQGSEA. The V and J ends lost 6 bases and 0 bases, in that order; junction bases with no gene match: 6. As DNA, the CDR3 is TGCAGCGTGGGTCCAGGGGGCTTGAACACTGAAGCTTTCTTT. Translation gives CSVGPGGLNTEAFF.

This clonotype was observed at least ten times. The chain combines TRBV28 with TRBJ2-5; no reliable D call. CDR1 and CDR2 from the germline V gene are MDHEN and SYDVKM. The germline V and J ends were trimmed by 5 bases and 7 bases, with 14 bases remaining between them. CDR3 length: 13 residues. The CDR3 bases are TGTGCCAGCAGTCATGAGTCGGTAGGGACCCAGTACTTC. This encodes CASSHESVGTQYF.

This rearrangement joins TRBV18 to TRBJ2-7; D assignment may be TRBD1 or TRBD2 (5 bases each). Germline lookup yields CDR1 KGHSH and CDR2 LQKENI. Trimming removed 3 bases from V and 0 bases from J, with 12 bases in between. There are 15 residues in the CDR3. The CDR3, as DNA: TGTGCCAGCTCACCCGGGGCAACGAGCTCCTACGAGCAGTACTTC. Its translation: CASSPGATSSYEQYF.

Many counts were recorded for this clonotype. The chain has TRBV12-5 and TRBJ2-1; D is uncertain. CDR1 LGHNT and CDR2 FRNRAP come from the germline V gene. V gave up 3 bases and J gave up 8 bases, with 8 bases separating them. The CDR3 covers 12 residues. Written as DNA, the CDR3 is TGTGCTAGTGGTTTAGCAGCGTATGAGCAGTTCTTC. Translating it yields CASGLAAYEQFF.

Notes on this clonotype: Its ends do not fully match the called genes, so a read error is possible. The genes are TRBV20-1 and TRBJ2-3; D is unresolved. The CDR3 loop spans 16 amino acids. CDR1 is DFQATT and CDR2 is SNEGSKA in the germline V gene (reference sequence). This CDR3 is CSARDRVIGSTDRQYF. The CDR3 DNA follows: TGCAGTGCTAGAGACCGGGTCATAGGCAGCACAGATAGGCAGTATTTT.

The chain recombines TRBV6-5 with TRBJ2-7; TRBD2 aligns across 8 bases. The trim removed 2 bases at V and 5 bases at J, leaving 5 bases unmatched. This CDR3 has 14 residues. Looked up from germline, CDR1 is MNHEY and CDR2 is SVGAGI. CDR3 in DNA: TGTGCCAGCAGTTACCGGGGGGGCGAAGACGAGCAGTACTTC. This sequence encodes CASSYRGGEDEQYF.

This clonotype has only a few counts. The rearrangement links TRBV3-1 to TRBJ1-2, with D possibly matching TRBD1 (5 bases). Germline V gene lookup returns CDR1 LGHDT and CDR2 YNNKEL (reference sequence). The CDR3 totals 16 residues. V lost 0 bases, J lost 7 bases, and 18 bases lay in between. The CDR3: CASSQDITGGVGGYTF. CDR3 nucleotide sequence: TGTGCCAGCAGCCAAGATATAACCGGGGGAGTAGGTGGCTACACCTTC.

This clonotype was seen only a few times. V is TRBV5-1 and J is TRBJ2-2; no clear D. The CDR3 has 14 amino acids. CDR1 SGHRS and CDR2 YFSETQ come from the germline V gene. V was trimmed by 3 bases and J by 4 bases, leaving 10 bases between them. CDR3 sequence reads: CASSSASLTGELFF. The CDR3 coding sequence is TGCGCCAGCAGCTCTGCTAGTCTCACCGGGGAGCTGTTTTTT.

The CDR3 DNA follows: TGTGCCATCAGACCCCGACTAGAGATTGAGCAGTTCTTC. Translated, it gives CAIRPRLEIEQFF. This sequence joins TRBV10-3 and TRBJ2-1, with a possible D match to TRBD2 (6 bases). This CDR3 is built from 13 residues. Germline values: CDR1 ENHRY, CDR2 SYGVKD. The ends were cut back, 6 bases at V and 9 bases at J, with 15 bases in the middle.

This clonotype was detected ten times or more. This chain uses TRBV7-8 with TRBJ2-3; D ambiguous. Deletions cut 5 bases from V and 5 bases from J, with 14 bases between. Germline CDR1 SGHVS, CDR2 FQNEAQ. CDR3 length equals 14 residues. For the CDR3, the DNA is TGTGCCAGCAGCCTATCCCCCAGAGGAGATACGCAGTATTTT. It codes for CASSLSPRGDTQYF.

This clonotype showed up many times. The chain recombines TRBV12-5 with TRBJ2-7; D is undetermined. The CDR3 is 11 amino acids. V lost 4 bases and J lost 9, with 10 bases in between. CDR1 LGHNT and CDR2 FRNRAP come from the germline V gene. For the CDR3, the DNA is TGTGCTAGTGGTTCCGGACCTGTGCAGTACTTC. Its protein is CASGSGPVQYF.

This clonotype showed up many times. This chain links TRBV28 with TRBJ2-7, with D perhaps assigned TRBD1 or TRBD2 (5 bases each). Per germline, CDR1 MDHEN and CDR2 SYDVKM. V was cut by 5 bases and J by 0 bases, with 8 bases left in between. The CDR3 has 13 residues. CDR3 amino acids: CASSTGGSYEQYF. DNA for the CDR3: TGTGCCAGCAGTACTGGGGGCTCCTACGAGCAGTACTTC.

As concerns this clonotype: With a much larger clone just one base away, this may be a read error. CDR3 sequence (DNA): TGTGCCTGGACAGGGTACGGGGAGCTGCTTTTT. Its protein product is CAWTGYGELLF. The rearrangement uses TRBV30 and TRBJ2-2; perhaps D is TRBD1 or TRBD2 (5 bases each). This CDR3 region has 11 residues. CDR1 and CDR2 from the germline V gene are GTSNPN and SVGIG (reference sequence).

This clonotype has at least ten counts. The V and J genes are TRBV3-1 and TRBJ1-2; TRBD1 matches at 8 bases. J lost 4 bases, V lost 1 base, and 5 bases had no gene match. The CDR3 is 15 amino acids. The germline CDR1 and CDR2 sequences are LGHDT and YNNKEL (reference sequence). CDR3 bases: TGTGCCAGCAGCCAAGGGACAGGGCGGTTCTATGGCTACACCTTC. It codes for CASSQGTGRFYGYTF.

Turning to this clonotype: A read error may be the cause here, since a much bigger clone is one base away. The J gene is TRBJ2-3, the V gene TRBV30; D might be TRBD2 (6 bases). The V and J ends lost 2 bases and 4 bases respectively, with 28 bases between them. CDR1 is GTSNPN and CDR2 is SVGIG in the germline V gene (reference sequence). The CDR3 runs 19 residues. In DNA form, the CDR3 reads TGTGCCTGGAGTAACGCAAGAACTATCGGGAGCGGCAGGCCAGATACGCAGTATTTT. Its translation is CAWSNARTIGSGRPDTQYF.

This clonotype was seen many times. The gene calls are TRBV28 and TRBJ2-1; 11 bases align to TRBD2. Germline values: CDR1 MDHEN, CDR2 SYDVKM. The CDR3 is 16 amino acids. The V and J ends lost 5 bases and 2 bases, in that order; junction bases with no gene match: 5. Written as DNA, the CDR3 is TGTGCCAGCAGTCCCCAGGGACTAGCGGCCTACAATGAGCAGTTCTTC. Translating it yields CASSPQGLAAYNEQFF.

This rearrangement joins TRBV7-2 to TRBJ2-2; D gene ambiguous. V was cut by 0 bases and J by 3 bases, with 8 bases left in between. This CDR3 contains 15 residues. The germline gives CDR1 SGHTA, CDR2 FQGNSA. CDR3 bases: TGTGCCAGCAGCTTAGCCGACCGGGACACCGGGGAGCTGTTTTTT. This sequence encodes CASSLADRDTGELFF.